The 13 T cell receptor beta chains presented below share a single source sample, sequenced in a study of T cell responses to AZD1222 COVID-19 vaccine. Sequenced by immunoSEQ multiplex PCR; TCRdb stores in-frame clones only, minus some. The table shows about 150,000 clones, with about 88% occurring only once. The sequences come from peripheral blood, collected on day 0 of AZD1222 vaccination. The receptors derive from an adult in good health.

The chain has TRBV11-2 and TRBJ2-3, with 12 bases matching TRBD2. V lost 7 bases to trimming and J lost 7 bases; unmatched junction nucleotides: 12. Germline CDR1 SGHAT, CDR2 FQNNGV. This CDR3 region has 16 residues. CDR3 loop: CASKEWASGGVHTQYF. In DNA, the CDR3 is TGTGCCAGCAAGGAATGGGCTAGCGGGGGGGTACATACGCAGTATTTT.

The table lists this clone with a count of one. The chain employs TRBV7-3 and TRBJ1-1, with D uncertain. Germline loops: CDR1 SGHTA, CDR2 FQGTGA. The CDR3 is made up of 13 amino acids. Trimming left V 3 bases short and J 7 bases short, with 12 bases between. DNA of the CDR3: TGTGCCAGCAGCTTCCGACCCGGACGTGAAGCTTTCTTT. This sequence encodes CASSFRPGREAFF. Variable domain in full (rest from reference TRBV7-3 and TRBJ1-1): GAGVSQTPSNKVTEKGKYVELRCDPISGHTALYWYRQSLGQGPEFLIYFQGTGAADDSGLPNDRFFAVRPEGSVSTLKIQRTERGDSAVYLCASSFRPGREAFFGQGTRLTVV.

The V gene is TRBV5-6, the J gene TRBJ2-1, with D possibly TRBD2 on 6 matching bases. The CDR3 is 17 residues long. V was pared by 4 bases and J by 1 base, with 18 bases between. Germline CDR1 SGHDT, CDR2 YYEEEE. The CDR3 loop reads CASSGRGRSSSYNEQFF. The DNA for the CDR3 is TGTGCCAGCAGCGGCAGAGGGAGGAGTTCGTCCTACAATGAGCAGTTCTTC.

V gene TRBV5-4 combines with J gene TRBJ2-1; D is undetermined. The CDR3 consists of 13 residues. V lost 2 bases and J 6 bases, leaving 9 bases between the germline ends. CDR1 is SGHNT and CDR2 is YYREEE in the germline V gene (reference sequence). CDR3 DNA sequence: TGTGCCAGCAGCTTTCAAGGCTCCAATGAGCAGTTCTTC. This translates into CASSFQGSNEQFF.

The rearrangement joins TRBV10-2 to TRBJ2-3; the match to TRBD1 covers 7 bases. The CDR3 spans 15 residues. Germline lookup yields CDR1 WSHSY and CDR2 SAAADI. The trim removed 5 bases at V and 2 bases at J, leaving 7 bases unmatched. CDR3 nucleotides: TGCGCCAGCAGTTATGGACAGGCCAACACAGATACGCAGTATTTT. This sequence encodes CASSYGQANTDTQYF.

The chain links TRBV4-1 to TRBJ1-1, with 10 nucleotides matching TRBD1. Trimming at V came to 4 bases and at J to 3 bases, leaving 2 bases not matched to a gene. The CDR3 sequence is 14 residues long. Germline V gene sequence: CDR1 MGHRA, CDR2 YSYEKL. This CDR3 reads CASSPGTGDTEAFF. CDR3 coding DNA: TGCGCCAGCAGCCCCGGGACAGGGGACACTGAAGCTTTCTTT.

The gene calls are TRBV4-3 and TRBJ1-3, with unresolved D. V was shortened by 0 bases and J by 6 bases, with 12 bases between the two germline ends. This CDR3 is 15 amino acids long. Looked up from germline, CDR1 is LGHNA and CDR2 is YSLEER. In DNA, the CDR3 is TGCGCCAGCAGCCAAGACAGGCAGGACTTAAACACCATATATTTT. Translation: CASSQDRQDLNTIYF.

Only one count was recorded for this clone. The V gene is TRBV7-2, the J gene TRBJ1-2; D remains ambiguous. V was shortened by 1 base and J by 1 base, with 4 bases between the two germline ends. There are 13 residues in the CDR3. Germline V gives CDR1 SGHTA, CDR2 FQGNSA. The CDR3 DNA is TGTGCCAGCAGCTTAGACCATAACTATGGCTACACCTTC. It translates to CASSLDHNYGYTF.

This chain connects TRBV7-9 to TRBJ2-1; 11 positions agree with TRBD2. CDR3 length equals 15 residues. V was clipped by 1 base and J by 11 bases; unmatched bases: 7. Germline V gene sequence: CDR1 SEHNR, CDR2 FQNEAQ (reference sequence). CDR3 sequence: CASSLEASGGTKQFF. The CDR3 nucleotides are TGTGCCAGCAGCTTAGAGGCTAGCGGGGGGACAAAGCAGTTCTTC.

The chain couples TRBV7-2 to TRBJ2-3, with D perhaps TRBD1 (5 bases). V lost 3 bases, J lost 7 bases, and 17 bases lay in between. The germline V gene has CDR1 SGHTA and CDR2 FQGNSA. The CDR3 is 15 amino acids. In nucleotides, the CDR3 is TGTGCCAGCAGCTTGAGTGGGGCAGGGTCGAATACGCAGTATTTT. Translated: CASSLSGAGSNTQYF.

CDR3 sequence reads: CASSPRGRRDSDTQYF. The DNA of the CDR3 is TGTGCCAGTAGTCCTCGAGGGCGACGAGACTCAGATACGCAGTATTTT. V usage is TRBV19 and J usage is TRBJ2-3; D perhaps matches TRBD2 (5 bases). This CDR3 comprises 16 residues. Germline values: CDR1 LNHDA, CDR2 SQIVND (reference sequence). Trimming stripped 5 bases from V and 4 bases from J, with 19 bases between.

This chain links TRBV2 with TRBJ1-6, with D tentatively TRBD1 (6 bases). The germline CDR1 and CDR2 sequences are SNHLY and FYNNEI. The length of the CDR3 is 14 residues. V was shortened by 6 bases and J by 9 bases, with 15 bases between the two germline ends. The CDR3 region has the DNA TGTGCCAGCAGCGACAGGCAGGGTGGTTCACCCCTCCACTTT. Protein sequence: CASSDRQGGSPLHF.

The chain has TRBV9 and TRBJ1-6, with D unresolved. This CDR3 is 18 amino acids long. Per germline, CDR1 SGDLS and CDR2 YYNGEE. The ends were cut back, 0 bases at V and 5 bases at J, with 18 bases in the middle. CDR3 nucleotides: TGTGCCAGCAGCGTAGGGGATTCGTTTCGGGGTGATAATTCACCCCTCCACTTT. Amino acids: CASSVGDSFRGDNSPLHF.